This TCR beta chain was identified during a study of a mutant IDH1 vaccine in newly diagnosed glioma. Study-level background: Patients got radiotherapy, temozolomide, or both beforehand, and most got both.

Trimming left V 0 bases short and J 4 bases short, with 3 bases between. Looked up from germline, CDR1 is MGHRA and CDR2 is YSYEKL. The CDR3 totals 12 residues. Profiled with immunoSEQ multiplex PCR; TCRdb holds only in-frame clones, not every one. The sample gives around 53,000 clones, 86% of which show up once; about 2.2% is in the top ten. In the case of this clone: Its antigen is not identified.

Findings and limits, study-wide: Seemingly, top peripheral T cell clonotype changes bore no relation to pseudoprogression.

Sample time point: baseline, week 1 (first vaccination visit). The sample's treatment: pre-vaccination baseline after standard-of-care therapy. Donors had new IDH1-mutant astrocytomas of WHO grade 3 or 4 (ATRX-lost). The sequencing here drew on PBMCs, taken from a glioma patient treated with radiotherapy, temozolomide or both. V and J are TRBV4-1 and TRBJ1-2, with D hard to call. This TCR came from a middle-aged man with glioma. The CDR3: CASSQDTYGYTF. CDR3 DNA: TGCGCCAGCAGCCAAGACACCTATGGCTACACCTTC.